Below are 21 T cell receptor beta chains sequenced from a single sample in a study of memory CD4+ T cells and cytomegalovirus serostatus. Produced via immunoSEQ multiplex PCR; TCRdb's table is partial and in-frame only. Altogether 50,000 to 65,000 clones are present, about 80% being singletons, with the ten largest covering about 2.4%. The sort gate was single viable CD3+CD4+CD8-CD45RO+ cells for memory CD4+ T cells. The sequencing input was memory CD4+ T cells from blood. The receptors originated from an adult in good health and CMV-seropositive.

The rearrangement links TRBV4-2 to TRBJ1-5, with D possibly matching TRBD1 (5 bases). CDR1 is LGHNA, CDR2 YNFKEQ, per germline. The V gene lost 3 bases and the J gene lost 6 bases, with 15 bases spanning the gap. CDR3 length: 15 amino acids. CDR3 sequence reads: CASSQGRAAGQPQHF. The CDR3 DNA reads as TGTGCCAGCAGCCAGGGGCGGGCGGCGGGTCAGCCCCAGCATTTT.

The chain recombines TRBV15 with TRBJ2-4, with TRBD2 matching 11 bases. With V trimmed by 0 bases and J by 0 bases, 4 bases remained unmatched. The CDR3 is made up of 18 amino acids. Per the germline V gene, CDR1 is LNHNV and CDR2 is YYDKDF (reference sequence). The CDR3 is CATSRDWGLAVAKNIQYF. The CDR3 DNA sequence: TGTGCCACCAGCAGAGATTGGGGACTAGCGGTAGCCAAAAACATTCAGTACTTC. The full variable domain, rest sourced from reference TRBV15 and TRBJ2-4, is DAMVIQNPRYQVTQFGKPVTLSCSQTLNHNVMYWYQQKSSQAPKLLFHYYDKDFNNEADTPDNFQSRRPNTSFCFLDIRSPGLGDTAMYLCATSRDWGLAVAKNIQYFGAGTRLSVL.

This chain connects TRBV29-1 to TRBJ1-2; 9 bases align to TRBD1. There are 13 residues in the CDR3. Germline-derived CDR1 and CDR2 are SQVTM and ANQGSEA. V gave up 6 bases and J gave up 7 bases; unmatched junction bases: 9. CDR3 loop: CSVAGTGWGGYTF. The CDR3 nucleotides are TGCAGCGTCGCCGGGACAGGGTGGGGTGGCTACACCTTC.

The rearrangement links TRBV11-3 to TRBJ2-2; 11 bases line up with TRBD2. The CDR3 loop spans 16 amino acids. CDR1 is SGHNT, CDR2 YENEEA, per germline. Trimming cost V 5 bases and J 6 bases; bases outside gene matches: 8. In nucleotides, the CDR3 is TGTGCCAGCAGCCCCGGGACTAGCGGAGGGGCCGGGGAGCTGTTTTTT. It encodes CASSPGTSGGAGELFF.

The chain uses TRBV6-5 and TRBJ2-5, with TRBD1 matching 9 bases. Germline V gene sequence: CDR1 MNHEY, CDR2 SVGAGI. V gave up 7 bases and J gave up 4 bases; unmatched junction bases: 10. This CDR3 has 15 amino acids. The CDR3 spells CASTSPTTGGETQYF. The DNA of the CDR3 is TGTGCCAGCACCTCCCCCACGACAGGGGGAGAGACCCAGTACTTC.

This rearrangement joins TRBV9 to TRBJ1-2; 8 bases match TRBD1. Germline V CDR1 and CDR2: SGDLS, YYNGEE. V shed 0 bases, J shed 6 bases, and the junction held 1 base outside the gene matches. The CDR3 is made up of 13 amino acids. In DNA form, the CDR3 reads TGTGCCAGCAGCGTAGCACAGGGGGATGGCTACACCTTC. It yields the protein CASSVAQGDGYTF. Full variable domain (remainder filled in from reference TRBV9 and TRBJ1-2): DSGVTQTPKHLITATGQRVTLRCSPRSGDLSVYWYQQSLDQGLQFLIQYYNGEERAKGNILERFSAQQFPDLHSELNLSSLELGDSALYFCASSVAQGDGYTFGSGTRLTVV.

The rearrangement joins TRBV7-8 to TRBJ2-7; D is perhaps TRBD2 (5 bases). This CDR3 is 14 amino acids long. Germline CDR1 reads SGHVS; CDR2 reads FQNEAQ. V was cut by 2 bases and J by 0 bases, with 8 bases left in between. The CDR3 loop reads CASSLRDRSYEQYF. As DNA, the CDR3 is TGTGCCAGCAGCTTACGGGATCGCTCCTACGAGCAGTACTTC.

This clone was counted between two and nine times. V usage is TRBV9 and J usage is TRBJ2-1; 8 nucleotides align to TRBD2. There are 14 residues in the CDR3. Trimming at V came to 5 bases and at J to 6 bases, leaving 7 bases not matched to a gene. Germline V CDR1 and CDR2: SGDLS, YYNGEE. The CDR3 DNA reads TGTGCCAGCAGTGCTTGGACTAGCTCCAATGAGCAGTTCTTC. This sequence encodes CASSAWTSSNEQFF.

A single count supports this clone. V and J are TRBV6-1 and TRBJ2-7; a weak D match, TRBD1 (6 bases). CDR3 length: 13 amino acids. From germline, CDR1 is MNHNS and CDR2 SASEGT. V lost 6 bases to trimming and J lost 1 base, with 10 bases between them. The CDR3 bases are TGTGCCAGCAGCTACGACAGGTCCTACGAGCAGTACGTC. Residues: CASSYDRSYEQYV.

The J gene is TRBJ2-5, the V gene TRBV7-2; weak D call: TRBD2 (5 bases). This CDR3 has 18 amino acids. Germline V lookup: CDR1 SGHTA, CDR2 FQGNSA. Trimming took off 1 base at V and 1 base at J, with 19 bases between the two ends. The CDR3 loop is CASSLEVFGGRFQETQYF. As DNA, the CDR3 is TGTGCCAGCAGCTTAGAGGTATTCGGCGGGCGGTTCCAAGAGACCCAGTACTTC.

This chain links TRBV15 with TRBJ2-2; 7 bases match TRBD2. This CDR3 is 15 amino acids long. Trimming removed 5 bases from V and 3 bases from J; junction bases left unmatched: 6. Germline CDR1 reads LNHNV; CDR2 reads YYDKDF (reference sequence). CDR3 residues: CATSLGEGHTGELFF. In DNA, the CDR3 is TGTGCCACCAGCCTGGGGGAGGGCCACACCGGGGAGCTGTTTTTT.

The chain combines TRBV29-1 with TRBJ2-6, with D unclear. The CDR3 spans 13 residues. V was clipped by 6 bases and J by 2 bases, with 8 bases between them. Per germline, CDR1 SQVTM and CDR2 ANQGSEA. This CDR3 is CSVGEAGANVLTF. The CDR3 coding sequence is TGCAGCGTCGGCGAAGCTGGGGCCAACGTCCTGACTTTC.

V is TRBV7-2 and J is TRBJ2-2; tentatively, D is TRBD1 (6 bases). The CDR3 loop spans 16 amino acids. Trimming took off 5 bases at V and 4 bases at J, with 17 bases between the two ends. Per the germline V gene, CDR1 is SGHTA and CDR2 is FQGNSA. CDR3 loop: CASSPFNRATTGELFF. CDR3 DNA sequence: TGTGCCAGCAGCCCATTCAACAGGGCGACCACCGGGGAGCTGTTTTTT.

The gene calls are TRBV30 and TRBJ1-4; TRBD1 agrees at 7 bases. There are 14 residues in the CDR3. Germline-derived CDR1 and CDR2 are GTSNPN and SVGIG (reference sequence). Trimming took 6 bases from V and 2 from J; bases not matched to a gene: 6. The DNA of the CDR3 is TGTGCCTGCCCGACGGGACAGACTAATGAAAAACTGTTTTTT. Protein product: CACPTGQTNEKLFF.

V and J are TRBV6-5 and TRBJ2-5, with D tentatively TRBD1 (6 bases). CDR1 is MNHEY and CDR2 is SVGAGI in the germline V gene. Between the trimmed V and J ends, which lost 7 bases and 9 bases, there was a span of 15 bases. This CDR3 has 12 amino acids. The CDR3 region is CASTNRKGAQYF. CDR3 coding DNA: TGTGCCAGCACCAATAGGAAGGGGGCCCAGTACTTC.

The V gene is TRBV30, the J gene TRBJ1-1; no reliable D call. The length of the CDR3 is 13 residues. With 0 bases removed from V and 4 bases from J, the gap between germline ends came to 9 bases. CDR1 GTSNPN and CDR2 SVGIG come from the germline V gene (reference sequence). CDR3 protein: CAWSVRAGTEAFF. The CDR3 nucleotides are TGTGCCTGGAGTGTGAGGGCAGGCACTGAAGCTTTCTTT.

The J gene is TRBJ1-2, the V gene TRBV5-4, with unresolved D. This CDR3 contains 14 residues. V was shortened by 0 bases and J by 4 bases, with 10 bases between the two germline ends. In germline, CDR1 is SGHNT, CDR2 YYREEE (reference sequence). CDR3 sequence (DNA): TGTGCCAGCAGCTTGGATACGGACGCCTATGGCTACACCTTC. It is translated as CASSLDTDAYGYTF.

The chain is built from TRBV6-5 and TRBJ1-1; no firm D call. Trimming took 6 bases from V and 8 from J, leaving 13 bases between them. The CDR3 has 12 residues. CDR1 is MNHEY, CDR2 SVGAGI, per germline. CDR3 sequence reads: CASRGNPVEAFF. The CDR3 nucleotides read TGTGCCAGCAGAGGGAACCCGGTAGAAGCTTTCTTT.

J is TRBJ1-4 and V is TRBV10-2, with 7 bases fitting TRBD1. The CDR3 has 17 residues. Germline V gene data show CDR1 as WSHSY and CDR2 as SAAADI. The ends lost 11 bases at V and 0 bases at J; junction bases unmatched: 15. The CDR3 DNA reads as TGCGCCTCATCCTCGACGACAGGGTTTTCAACTAATGAAAAACTGTTTTTT. Encoded protein: CASSSTTGFSTNEKLFF.

The rearrangement links TRBV4-2 to TRBJ2-3; 12 nucleotides agree with TRBD1. In germline, CDR1 is LGHNA, CDR2 YNFKEQ. Unmatched junction bases numbered 9, after V lost 3 bases and J lost 8 bases. The CDR3 extends over 16 amino acids. CDR3 nucleotide sequence: TGTGCCAGCAGCCATGGGGGACAGGGGGCGCTTGGTACGCAGTATTTT. Amino acids: CASSHGGQGALGTQYF.

This clone is labeled as medium-sized. This rearrangement joins TRBV4-2 to TRBJ2-6, with D perhaps matching TRBD1 or TRBD2 (5 bases each). The CDR3 is 18 residues long. Germline CDR1 reads LGHNA; CDR2 reads YNFKEQ. The V end lost 0 bases, the J end lost 0 bases, and 12 bases lay between the germline ends. The CDR3: CASSQETWGSSGANVLTF. The CDR3 DNA reads as TGTGCCAGCAGCCAAGAGACCTGGGGGAGCTCTGGGGCCAACGTCCTGACTTTC.